Here is one T cell receptor beta chain with its context. There is no known antigen for this receptor. Base qualities are not recorded, but no much larger clone differs from it by a single base. The cohort was made up of several hundred healthy bone marrow donors. At the time of sampling, all cohort members were nominally healthy, though unrecorded immune exposures were likely present. Of the roughly 670 cohort members, about 290 had a positive CMV serostatus and roughly 370 had a negative one, while no CMV serostatus was recorded for the donor. A peripheral blood sample was provided by each donor, and peripheral blood mononuclear cells were used for TCR beta sequencing. Genomic DNA was extracted from the blood cell samples with the Qiagen DNeasy Blood Extraction Kit. From a lookup of the germline V gene, CDR1 and CDR2 are SGHAT and FQNNGV. The CDR3 numbers 15 residues from cysteine through phenylalanine. Of the read, only the CDR3 DNA is kept; its 45 bases are in frame from base 1. Trimming removed 0 bases from V and 1 base from J, leaving 10 bases between the germline ends.

The method behind the library was the immunoSEQ multiplex PCR assay. For the multiplex PCR, a mixture combining 60 forward primers for TCR Vbeta segments and 13 reverse primers for TCR Jbeta segments was used. The CDR3 region of rearranged TCR beta genes was amplified from genomic DNA by a multiplex PCR assay. On the Illumina HiSeq System, the amplified TCR beta libraries were sequenced as 87-base-pair reads. As for how the authors treated the data: Across the 600 to 700 repertoires, a later analysis counted 78 million or so unique TCR beta chains, around 11 million of which were shared by at least two donors. A nearest-neighbor algorithm error-corrected the raw reads and collapsed the reads into unique sequences, merging closely related sequences to remove PCR and sequencing errors. To assign V, D and J gene segments, CDR3 sequences were aligned to IMGT reference sequences. For a sequence to be retained, at least a six-nucleotide match to both a V gene segment and a J gene segment was required. A rearrangement was called productive if the CDR3 had no stop codons and remained in frame with V and J, and every other rearrangement was called non-productive. CDR3 was defined according to IMGT convention as the region running from the second conserved V-encoded cysteine to the conserved J-encoded phenylalanine. In an earlier analysis of roughly 580 of the donors, sequences lacking an unambiguous match to a single V gene segment were excluded. In an earlier analysis of around 600 of the donors, V segments were called functional above 56.7% productive rearrangements and were called segregating when the between-donor standard deviation exceeded 5%. To diagnose cytomegalovirus status from the catalog of TCR beta chain sequences, a statistical classification framework was built. In a later analysis, V and J genes were assigned by comparing TCR nucleotide sequences against IMGT/GENE-DB human TR gene sequences. Using the TCRdist pipeline, a later analysis assigned CDR3 sequences along with most-parsimonious VDJ recombination scenarios. A later analysis defined each TCR beta chain by its CDR3 amino acid sequence plus V-gene family, and excluded reads lacking a unique V-gene family. A later analysis removed several hundred highly shared, low-generation-probability nucleotide sequences to deal with suspected cross-contamination and a sequencing artifact. For each public chain, a later analysis derived a clonal expansion index from normalized ranks of inferred template counts within each repertoire. Generation probabilities in a later analysis came from a VDJ recombination model fitted to out-of-frame rearrangements, and those results were checked against IGoR. Hypergeometric tests were used in a later analysis to score TCR-TCR, TCR-HLA and TCR-CMV co-occurrence, with a repertoire-size bias correction applied to the TCR pairs. To estimate false discovery rates, a later analysis permuted the HLA or CMV assignments 20 times. In a later analysis, co-occurring TCRs were grouped with DBSCAN, and TCRdist sequence similarity was added when clustering was performed within HLA-allele-positive subsets. Co-occurrence clustering excluded repertoires with fewer than 30,000 or more than 120,000 public chains, plus five with anomalous nucleotide sharing. TCRdb provides this immuneACCESS table in a form limited to in-frame rearrangements. Some clones are lacking; in checked studies, under half of them reflect an unresolved V gene, and why the rest are absent is not known. The DNA gave D and trimming, while V, J and clone size come from that table. This sample gives about 42,000 clones in total; 50% of them show up just once. 12% of the sample is held by the ten biggest clonotypes.

This sample was taken from a study of cytomegalovirus exposure and HLA in healthy donors (dated by TCRdb to about 2017). Describing the broader study: In an earlier analysis of 587 of the donors, about 270 Gb of sequence data and just under 120 million unique TCR beta sequences from about 190 million T cells were reported. Approximately 310 gigabases of sequencing data and 70 million to 100 million unique TCR sequences were included in an early release covering about 620 HLA-typed donors. Of the 300 to 450 genotyped donors, about 80% fell in the genetic ancestry cluster associated with self-reported Caucasian donors. The aim of the study was to test whether cataloging public T cell receptors could identify signatures of past pathogen exposure. The study profiled the T cell repertoires of 500 to 800 subjects by immunosequencing and related them to cytomegalovirus serostatus. In addition to the first cohort of approximately 670 subjects, a separate validation cohort of approximately 120 different subjects was used. The study combined high-throughput TCR immunosequencing, statistical association of individual TCRs with disease status, and machine learning to predict cytomegalovirus infection status. A later analysis re-analyzed previously published TCR beta repertoires from roughly 690 donors and added high-resolution HLA genotyping to study TCR occurrence patterns. In the later analysis, no new phenotypic data were used to find candidate immune exposures; instead, reliance was placed on TCR beta sequences and their occurrence across donors. An earlier analysis of nearly 600 of the donors applied high-throughput TCR beta sequencing to assess whether each TCR beta V gene segment acted as functional or pseudogenic. Donor age, sex, ethnicity and CMV serostatus were compiled alongside the repertoire data. A later genetic analysis took genome-wide SNP genotypes for about 55% of the 666 donors and used that subset as a discovery cohort. All discovery cohort repertoires had been generated using a single sequencing platform. HLA typing included class I and class II loci at four-digit resolution. The number of typed donors differed by locus: about 620-640 for A, B, C, DRB1 and DQB1; some 500 for DQA1; about 600 for DPA1; and about 450 for DPB1. Four or five DR-DQ haplotypes were handled as single units for association and clustering because linkage in the cohort was strong. Among several hundred genotyped donors of the cohort, an average of approximately 220,000 unique TCR beta nucleotide sequences was sequenced per donor, of which about 20% were non-productive.

Study-wide findings and limitations: A group of highly shared sequence variants was considered likely to be a technical artifact of the sequencing pipeline. While some public TCRs were present in many individuals, most TCR sequences turned up only very rarely across donors. In a later analysis, HLA-associated TCR beta chains were found to be more clonally expanded and to have lower generation probabilities than equally common non-associated chains. Specific HLA alleles were associated with over 15,000 TCR beta sequences at a false discovery rate of 0.05 in a later analysis. A later analysis reported that several top co-occurrence clusters appeared linked to parvovirus B19, influenza, CMV and Epstein-Barr virus. In vitro tests confirmed that three of the cytomegalovirus-associated TCR beta chains recognize cytomegalovirus antigens. The classifier was reported to diagnose cytomegalovirus status with high specificity and sensitivity in both the original cohort and the validation cohort. A total of roughly 160 TCR beta chains were listed by the study as associated with cytomegalovirus. An earlier analysis of around 540 of the donors showed that most TCR beta V segments appeared in productive rearrangements either about 90% or about 30% of the time, which broadly matched IMGT annotations. Presence/absence analyses assumed roughly uniform sequencing depth across donors, an assumption that may not hold. For the cohort, immune exposure information was limited to CMV serostatus. According to a later analysis, TCR association rates differed among HLA loci, with DRB1 alleles showing the most associated TCRs and HLA-C alleles showing the fewest. In a later genetic analysis, fewer N-insertions in productive TCRs were reported among donors in an Asian-associated ancestry cluster than the approximately 710-donor mean. Because HLA typing was unavailable for some donors at each locus, only the typed subset was used in association tests. A further reported finding was that TCR beta sequences accurately predicted the HLA-A and HLA-B alleles for most subjects in the first cohort. When HLA alleles, especially DR and DQ, strongly co-occurred, attributing TCR associations to individual alleles was difficult. The authors suggested that the approach could potentially be extended to other disease states and immunological phenotypes. Only TCR beta chains were sequenced in this cohort, and the absence of alpha or paired-chain data limited detectable features. Linkage disequilibrium might explain the correlated functional status among segregating V segments, but an unknown experimental factor could not be excluded. Because counts were too low, roughly 18 rarely observed V segments, including chromosome 9 orphons, were left out of the earlier analysis of a few hundred of the donors. According to a later analysis, most CMV-associated TCR beta chains appeared to be HLA-restricted, and the HLA associations seemed to be driven largely by CMV exposure. Some IMGT-functional V segments, including TRBV6-2 and TRBV6-3, could not be told apart with the 87-base-pair reads, so those segments were excluded. An association between a missense DCLRE1C variant and V-gene and J-gene trimming of TCR beta chains was found in a later genetic analysis and replicated in an independent cohort.

The sequence is built from TRBV11-2 and TRBJ2-7; the best D guess is TRBD1, with 6 bases matching. Specimen: PBMCs. This TCR was sampled from a human donor in good health. The sequenced DNA: TGTGCCAGCAGCTTAGACCGCAGGGGATCCTACGAGCAGTACTTC. This encodes CASSLDRRGSYEQYF.